The clone carrying this TCR beta chain was detected only a few times. Per germline, CDR1 MGHRA and CDR2 YSYEKL. V was cut by 1 base and J by 3 bases, with 6 bases left in between. The CDR3 runs 13 residues. This entry belongs to a study of blood T cell repertoires in COVID-19. Produced via immunoSEQ multiplex PCR; TCRdb's table is partial and in-frame only. Of hundreds of thousands of clones in the sample, just over 85% were seen once. V is TRBV4-1 and J is TRBJ2-5, with TRBD1 as a possible D gene (6 bases). The sequence was obtained from a woman between 25 and 40 years old with active or convalescent COVID-19. Source material: peripheral blood. The CDR3 spells CASSQGTEETQYF. CDR3 bases: TGCGCCAGCAGCCAAGGGACAGAAGAGACCCAGTACTTC.